The 4 T cell receptor beta chains below were found in one sample sequenced in a study of cytomegalovirus exposure and HLA in healthy donors (dated 2017 in TCRdb). The library came from the immunoSEQ multiplex PCR assay. For the multiplex PCR, a mixture combining 60 forward primers for TCR Vbeta segments and 13 reverse primers for TCR Jbeta segments was used. Held by TCRdb, this immuneACCESS table contains in-frame sequences only and omits some clones. Under half of the omission traces to an unresolved V gene where checked; the cause of the rest is unknown. The sample has 150,000 to 200,000 clones on record, roughly 83% of them singletons. The top ten hold about 1.4% of the sample. The specimen sequenced was PBMCs. The receptor source for this set is a woman aged 45-65 years in good health and CMV-seronegative.

The gene calls are TRBV2 and TRBJ2-1; 7 bases line up with TRBD1. With V trimmed by 6 bases and J by 7 bases, 12 bases remained unmatched. Germline values: CDR1 SNHLY, CDR2 FYNNEI. The length of the CDR3 is 15 residues. The CDR3 DNA reads as TGTGCCAGCAGCCCTACCCCTTCGACAGGGAATGAGCAGTTCTTC. Its protein is CASSPTPSTGNEQFF. Full variable domain (rest looked up from reference TRBV2 and TRBJ2-1): EPEVTQTPSHQVTQMGQEVILRCVPISNHLYFYWYRQILGQKVEFLVSFYNNEISEKSEIFDDQFSVERPDGSNFTLKIRSTKLEDSAMYFCASSPTPSTGNEQFFGPGTRLTVL.

The V gene is TRBV5-1, the J gene TRBJ2-1, with a possible D match to TRBD1 (6 bases). The germline V gene encodes CDR1 SGHRS and CDR2 YFSETQ. The V end lost 7 bases, the J end lost 8 bases, and 13 bases lay between the germline ends. The CDR3 consists of 12 residues. Here the CDR3 reads CASYRVFHEQFF. The CDR3 nucleotides are TGCGCCAGCTACAGGGTTTTCCATGAGCAGTTCTTC.

This clone was seen more than once but under ten times. The rearrangement links TRBV6-1 to TRBJ1-1, with a possible D match to TRBD1 (6 bases). The CDR3 loop spans 13 amino acids. CDR1 is MNHNS and CDR2 is SASEGT in the germline V gene. Between the trimmed V and J ends, which lost 6 bases and 7 bases, there was a span of 15 bases. The CDR3 protein is CASRAEQGYEAFF. CDR3 nucleotide sequence: TGTGCCAGCAGGGCAGAACAGGGTTATGAAGCTTTCTTT.

To note about this clone: Compared with germline, one end of the junction differs, possibly owing to a read error. The CDR3 region has the DNA TGTTCCAGCAGCCTGACTAGCTATGAGCAGTTCTTC. The encoded protein is CSSSLTSYEQFF. This sequence joins TRBV7-9 and TRBJ2-1; 7 nucleotides line up with TRBD2. The CDR3 extends over 12 amino acids. The germline gives CDR1 SEHNR, CDR2 FQNEAQ (reference sequence). Using reference TRBV7-9 and TRBJ2-1 for the parts outside the CDR3, the full variable domain is DTGVSQNPRHKITKRGQNVTFRCDPISEHNRLYWYRQTLGQGPEFLTYFQNEAQLEKSRLLSDRFSAERPKGSFSTLEIQRTEQGDSAMYLCSSSLTSYEQFFGPGTRLTVL.